The sequence of this T cell receptor (beta chain) was determined in a study of T-cell memory formation after mild COVID-19. V lost 7 bases and J 3 bases, leaving 7 bases between the germline ends. Germline assignment: CDR1 WSHSY and CDR2 SAAADI. CDR3 length: 11 residues. This clonotype occurred a few times. Its antigen is not known. TCRdb independently ran MiXCR on the 5' RACE reads; one entry per CDR3 protein. The profile shows 250,000 to 350,000 distinct CDR3 sequences, about 15% of them singletons. Whole-study results and caveats: Researchers report contracting CD4+ clones mostly in CM and EM, with CD8+ clones in EMRA.

Sequencing was carried out using PBMCs or a T cell subset sorted from them (not recorded which). The chain couples TRBV10-2 to TRBJ2-7; a weak D match, TRBD2 (5 bases). The sequence came from a man aged 18 to 30 who had mild COVID-19 (a few samples of this study predate the infection). Cell type and time point are not known. The CDR3 region has the DNA TGCGCCAGCATCCGGGGCTACGAGCAGTACTTC. Its translation: CASIRGYEQYF.